Below are 2 T cell receptor beta chains sequenced from a single sample in a study of T cell responses to AZD1222 COVID-19 vaccine listed by TCRdb under 2021. The library was made by the immunoSEQ multiplex PCR assay. TCRdb carries this immuneACCESS record with in-frame sequences only. Its versions omit some clonotypes, under half of them owing to an unresolved V gene in the studies checked, with the rest unexplained. Within this sample are approximately 150,000 clones, with over 80% of them counted one time only. The top ten clonotypes cover 1.9% of the sample. In light of the paper, this sample's time point label describes: baseline before first vaccination. The sequencing here drew on peripheral blood, taken on day 0 of AZD1222 vaccination. Every receptor here comes from an adult in good health.

The chain has TRBV30 and TRBJ2-7; perhaps TRBD1 as D (5 bases). The CDR3 covers 12 residues. Per germline, CDR1 GTSNPN and CDR2 SVGIG (reference sequence). Trimming took 1 base from V and 4 from J, leaving 8 bases between them. This CDR3 reads CAWSGQLYEQYF. CDR3 bases: TGTGCCTGGAGTGGACAGCTATACGAGCAGTACTTC.

V gene TRBV7-8 combines with J gene TRBJ2-3, with D maybe TRBD2 (7 bases). Trimming took off 5 bases at V and 5 bases at J, with 17 bases between the two ends. Germline CDR1 SGHVS, CDR2 FQNEAQ. The CDR3 is 15 amino acids. DNA for the CDR3: TGTGCCAGCAGCCCAGCCGGGGGGCCCGGAGATACGCAGTATTTT. It translates to CASSPAGGPGDTQYF. The variable domain in full, with the rest retrieved from reference TRBV7-8 and TRBJ2-3, is GAGVSQSPRYKVAKRGQDVALRCDPISGHVSLFWYQQALGQGPEFLTYFQNEAQLDKSGLPSDRFFAERPEGSVSTLKIQRTQQEDSAVYLCASSPAGGPGDTQYFGPGTRLTVL.